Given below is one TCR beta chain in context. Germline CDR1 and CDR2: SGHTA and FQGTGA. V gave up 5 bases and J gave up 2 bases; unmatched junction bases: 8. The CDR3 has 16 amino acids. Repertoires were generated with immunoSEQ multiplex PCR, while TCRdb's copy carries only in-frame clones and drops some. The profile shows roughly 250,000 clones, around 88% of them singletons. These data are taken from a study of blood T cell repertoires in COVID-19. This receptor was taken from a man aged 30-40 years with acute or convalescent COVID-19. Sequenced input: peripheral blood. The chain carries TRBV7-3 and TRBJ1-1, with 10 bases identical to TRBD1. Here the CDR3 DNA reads TGTGCCAGCAGCCTCACCGGGACAGGGGCAAACACTGAAGCTTTCTTT. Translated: CASSLTGTGANTEAFF. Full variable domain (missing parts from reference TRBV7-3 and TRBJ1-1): GAGVSQTPSNKVTEKGKYVELRCDPISGHTALYWYRQSLGQGPEFLIYFQGTGAADDSGLPNDRFFAVRPEGSVSTLKIQRTERGDSAVYLCASSLTGTGANTEAFFGQGTRLTVV.